The clone carrying this T cell receptor beta chain appeared once. This specimen includes other DNA sequences encoding the same CDR3. This CDR3 is built from 13 residues. V dropped 2 bases and J dropped 5 bases, with 7 bases sitting between them. The data belong to a study of blood T cell repertoires in COVID-19. Overall study: In each case, the material was cDNA or gDNA derived from T cells, B-cell-depleted T cells, or PBMCs.

Sequencing used immunoSEQ multiplex PCR; TCRdb keeps in-frame clones, though not all of them. The table lists about 270,000 clones, about 83% of them singletons. During active infection, Seattle patients enrolled and were then monitored through disease. This clonotype originated in a woman over 75 with COVID-19, enrolled during active disease. Sequencing input: peripheral blood. The chain links TRBV12-3 or TRBV12-4 to TRBJ1-3; D may be TRBD1 (5 bases). CDR3 nucleotides: TGTGCCAGCAGTTTACGGGGGAGAAACACCATATATTTT. Amino acids: CASSLRGRNTIYF.